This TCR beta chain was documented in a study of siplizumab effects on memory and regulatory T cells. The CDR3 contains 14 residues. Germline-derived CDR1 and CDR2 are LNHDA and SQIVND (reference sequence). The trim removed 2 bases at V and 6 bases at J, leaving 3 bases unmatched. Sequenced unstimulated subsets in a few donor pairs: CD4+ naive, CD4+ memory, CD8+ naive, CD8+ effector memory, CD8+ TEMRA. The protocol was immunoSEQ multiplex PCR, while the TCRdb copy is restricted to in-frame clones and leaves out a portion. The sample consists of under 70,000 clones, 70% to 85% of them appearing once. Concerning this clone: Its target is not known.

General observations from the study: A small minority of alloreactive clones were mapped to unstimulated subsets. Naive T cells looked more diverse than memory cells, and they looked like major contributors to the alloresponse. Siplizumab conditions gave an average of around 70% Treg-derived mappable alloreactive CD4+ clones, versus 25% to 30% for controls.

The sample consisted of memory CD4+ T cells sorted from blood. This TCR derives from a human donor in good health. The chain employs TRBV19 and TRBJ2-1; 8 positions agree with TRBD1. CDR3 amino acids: CASSISQGANEQFF. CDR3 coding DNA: TGTGCCAGTAGTATAAGCCAGGGGGCCAATGAGCAGTTCTTC. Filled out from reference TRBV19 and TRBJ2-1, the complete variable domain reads DGGITQSPKYLFRKEGQNVTLSCEQNLNHDAMYWYRQDPGQGLRLIYYSQIVNDFQKGDIAEGYSVSREKKESFPLTVTSAQKNPTAFYLCASSISQGANEQFFGPGTRLTVL.